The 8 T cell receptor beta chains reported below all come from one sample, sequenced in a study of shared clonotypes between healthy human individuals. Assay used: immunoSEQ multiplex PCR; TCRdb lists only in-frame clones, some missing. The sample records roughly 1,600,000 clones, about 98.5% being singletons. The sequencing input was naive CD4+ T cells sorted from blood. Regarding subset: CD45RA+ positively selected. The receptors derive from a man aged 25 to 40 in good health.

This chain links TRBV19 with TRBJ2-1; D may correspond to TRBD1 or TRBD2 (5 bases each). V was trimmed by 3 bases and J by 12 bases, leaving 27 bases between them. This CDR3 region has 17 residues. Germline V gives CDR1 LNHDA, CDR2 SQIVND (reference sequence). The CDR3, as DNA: TGTGCCAGTAGTATGAGAAGAGGGGACGGGGTCCAGCTCACGCAGTTCTTC. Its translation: CASSMRRGDGVQLTQFF.

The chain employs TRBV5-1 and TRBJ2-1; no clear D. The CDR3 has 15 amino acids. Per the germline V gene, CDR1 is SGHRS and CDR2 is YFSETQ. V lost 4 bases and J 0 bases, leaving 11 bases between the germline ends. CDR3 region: CASSDDPYSYNEQFF. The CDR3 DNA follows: TGCGCCAGCAGCGACGACCCATACTCCTACAATGAGCAGTTCTTC.

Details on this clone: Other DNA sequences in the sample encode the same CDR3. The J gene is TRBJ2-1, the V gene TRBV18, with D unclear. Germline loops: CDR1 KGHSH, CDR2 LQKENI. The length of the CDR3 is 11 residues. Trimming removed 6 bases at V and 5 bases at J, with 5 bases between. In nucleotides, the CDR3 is TGTGCCAGCTCCTTAGACAATGAGCAGTTCTTC. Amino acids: CASSLDNEQFF. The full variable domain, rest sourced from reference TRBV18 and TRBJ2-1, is NAGVMQNPRHLVRRRGQEARLRCSPMKGHSHVYWYRQLPEEGLKFMVYLQKENIIDESGMPKERFSAEFPKEGPSILRIQQVVRGDSAAYFCASSLDNEQFFGPGTRLTVL.

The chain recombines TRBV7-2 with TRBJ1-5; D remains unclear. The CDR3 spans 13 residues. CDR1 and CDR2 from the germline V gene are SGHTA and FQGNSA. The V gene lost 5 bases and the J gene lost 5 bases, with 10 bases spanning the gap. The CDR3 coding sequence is TGTGCCAGCAGCCTGTGGTCAGATCAGCCCCAGCATTTT. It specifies CASSLWSDQPQHF.

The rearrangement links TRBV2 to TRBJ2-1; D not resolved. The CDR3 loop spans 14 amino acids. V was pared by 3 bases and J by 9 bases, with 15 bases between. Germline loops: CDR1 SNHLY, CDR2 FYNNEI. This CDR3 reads CASSEKEWQFEQFF. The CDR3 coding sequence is TGTGCCAGCAGTGAGAAGGAATGGCAGTTTGAGCAGTTCTTC.

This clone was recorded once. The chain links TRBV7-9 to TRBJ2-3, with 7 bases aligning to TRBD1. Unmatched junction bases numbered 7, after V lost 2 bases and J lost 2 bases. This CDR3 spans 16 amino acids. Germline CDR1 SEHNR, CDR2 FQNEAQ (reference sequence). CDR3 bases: TGTGCCAGCAGCTTATTGCCAGGGGGTCCCACAGATACGCAGTATTTT. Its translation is CASSLLPGGPTDTQYF.

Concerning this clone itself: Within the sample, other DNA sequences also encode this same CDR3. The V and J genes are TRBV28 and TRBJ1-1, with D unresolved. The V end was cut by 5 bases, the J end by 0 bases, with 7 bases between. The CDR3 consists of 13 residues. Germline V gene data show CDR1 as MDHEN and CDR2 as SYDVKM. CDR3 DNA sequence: TGTGCCAGCAGTCTAACAGTGAACACTGAAGCTTTCTTT. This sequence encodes CASSLTVNTEAFF.

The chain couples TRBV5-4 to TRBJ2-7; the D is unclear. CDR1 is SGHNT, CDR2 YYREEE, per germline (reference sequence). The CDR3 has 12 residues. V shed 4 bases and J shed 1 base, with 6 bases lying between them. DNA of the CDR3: TGTGCCAGCAGCCATGGATCCTACGAGCAGTACTTC. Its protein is CASSHGSYEQYF.